This record covers a single TCR beta chain. The source of the sample is a study of beta chain features in type 1 diabetes. Expressed TCRB transcripts got sequenced, as all isolated RNA was reverse transcribed. Repertoires were generated with immunoSEQ multiplex PCR, while TCRdb's copy carries only in-frame clones and drops some. Of 970,000 or so clones in the sample, roughly 17% were seen once. The germline V gene has CDR1 KGHSY and CDR2 FQNENV. Deletions cut 2 bases from V and 5 bases from J, with 9 bases between. The CDR3 runs 13 residues. Sequenced material: naive CD4+ T cells from blood. The receptor's source is a woman under 30 in good health. The chain uses TRBV16 and TRBJ2-5; no definite D call. DNA of the CDR3: TGTGCCAGCAGCCAAAACCCTAGGGAGACCCAGTACTTC. This sequence encodes CASSQNPRETQYF.